The clone carrying this T cell receptor (beta chain) was seen a handful of times. Antigen: not known. The germline V gene encodes CDR1 SGDLS and CDR2 YYNGEE. Between the trimmed V and J ends, which lost 0 bases and 5 bases, there was a span of 17 bases. The CDR3 covers 16 residues. Time point of the sample: baseline pretreatment blood. The treatment: 15 Gy SBRT to primary tumor, nephrectomy 4 weeks later. Serial blood draws occurred at baseline and 2 and 4 weeks post-SBRT. Assay: immunoSEQ multiplex PCR; the TCRdb copy retains only in-frame clones and omits some. This table holds tens of thousands of clones, 82% found once. The source of the sample is a study of radiation and T cells in renal cell carcinoma. Overall study results and limits: Baseline intratumoral clonotype presence is unknown without pretreatment biopsies. From baseline, blood top tumor clonotypes peaked at 2 weeks post-radiation.

The V and J genes are TRBV9 and TRBJ2-5; D may be TRBD1 (6 bases). Material: blood, obtained from a patient whose treatment included radiotherapy and nephrectomy. The sequence derives from a man in his 60s with renal cell carcinoma. The CDR3 is CASSVGIGGIRETQYF. In nucleotides, the CDR3 is TGTGCCAGCAGCGTAGGAATAGGGGGAATTCGGGAGACCCAGTACTTC.